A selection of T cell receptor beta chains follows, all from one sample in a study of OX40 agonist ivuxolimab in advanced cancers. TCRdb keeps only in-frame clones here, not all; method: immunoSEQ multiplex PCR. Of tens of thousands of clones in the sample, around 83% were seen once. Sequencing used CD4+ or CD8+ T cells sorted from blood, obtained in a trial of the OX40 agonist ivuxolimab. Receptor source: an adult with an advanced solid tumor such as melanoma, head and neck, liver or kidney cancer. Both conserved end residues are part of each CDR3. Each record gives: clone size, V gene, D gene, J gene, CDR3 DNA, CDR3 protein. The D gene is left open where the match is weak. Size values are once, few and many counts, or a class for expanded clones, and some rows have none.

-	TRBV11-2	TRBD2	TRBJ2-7	TGTGCCAGCAGCTTAGAACTAGCGGGCTCCTACGAGCAGTACTTC	CASSLELAGSYEQYF
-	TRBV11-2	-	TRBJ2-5	TGTGCCAGCAGCTTGACAGGTCAGGGGGAGACCCAGTACTTC	CASSLTGQGETQYF
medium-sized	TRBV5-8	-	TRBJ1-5	TGTGCCAGCAGCTTGGTGGGAAAGCCCCAGCATTTT	CASSLVGKPQHF
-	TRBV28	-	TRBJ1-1	TGTGCCAGCAGTTTCCCCGCGGGGCCAGCTTTCTTT	CASSFPAGPAFF
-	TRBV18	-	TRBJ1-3	TGTGCCAGCTCACCCGGGGCCTCTGGAAACACCATATATTTT	CASSPGASGNTIYF
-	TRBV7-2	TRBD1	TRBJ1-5	TGTGCCAGCAGCTTAGTAACAGGGGGACAGCCCCAGCATTTT	CASSLVTGGQPQHF
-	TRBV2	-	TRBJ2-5	TGTGCCAGCAGTGATCTACCTGAAGAGACCCAGTACTTC	CASSDLPEETQYF
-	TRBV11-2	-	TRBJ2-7	TGCGCCAGCAGCCGAACTCGGGACGGATTCGAGCAGTACTTC	CASSRTRDGFEQYF
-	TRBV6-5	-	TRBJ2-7	TGTGCCAGCAGCTACGACAGGTTGACCTACGAGCAGTACTTC	CASSYDRLTYEQYF
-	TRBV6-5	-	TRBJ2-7	TGTGCCAGCAGTTACTACTGGACAGGAGCGGGTGAGCAGTACTTC	CASSYYWTGAGEQYF
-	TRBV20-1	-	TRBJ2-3	TGCAGTGCTATTTACAGAGATACGCAGTATTTT	CSAIYRDTQYF
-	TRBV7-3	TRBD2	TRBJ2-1	TGTGCCAGCAGACTCACGGGAGGGCAAAAAGAGCAGTTCTTC	CASRLTGGQKEQFF
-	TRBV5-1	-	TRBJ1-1	TGCGCCAGCAGCCCTACGACTGTGGCGAACACTGAAGCTTTCTTT	CASSPTTVANTEAFF
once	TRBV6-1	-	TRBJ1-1	TGTGCCAGCTGGGAGGTAATGGCTGAAGCTTTCTTT	CASWEVMAEAFF
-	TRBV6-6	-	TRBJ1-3	TGTGCCAGCAGTTCCCTGACTGGAAACACCATATATTTT	CASSSLTGNTIYF
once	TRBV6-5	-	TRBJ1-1	TGTGCCAGCAGTTACTCGACCCCAACGGGGGCTTTCTTT	CASSYSTPTGAFF
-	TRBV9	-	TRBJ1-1	TGTGCCAGCAGCAGTGAAGGGGGTCCTACCACTGAAGCTTTCTTT	CASSSEGGPTTEAFF
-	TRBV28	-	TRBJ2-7	TGTGCCAGCGAGGCACCCGCCTCCTACGAGCAGTACTTC	CASEAPASYEQYF
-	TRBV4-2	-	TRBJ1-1	TGTGCCAGCAGCCAGGCAGCTACCTCCCCTGAAGCTTTCTTT	CASSQAATSPEAFF
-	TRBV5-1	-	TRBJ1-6	TGCGCCAGCAGCTTGGCACTGGGCGATTCACCCCTCCACTTT	CASSLALGDSPLHF
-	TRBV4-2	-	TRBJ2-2	TGTGCCAGCAGCGACAGGTGGGAAGCCGGGGAGCTGTTTTTT	CASSDRWEAGELFF
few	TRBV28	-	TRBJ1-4	TGTGCCAGCAGTTTAGGGGGGGCGACCAATGAAAAACTGTTTTTT	CASSLGGATNEKLFF
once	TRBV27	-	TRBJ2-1	TGTGCCAGCAGTTCCCCTTGGGGGAGCCAAGACAATGAGCAGTTCTTC	CASSSPWGSQDNEQFF
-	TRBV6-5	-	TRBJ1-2	TGTGCCAGTTCGTTGGCCATCTATGGCTACACCTTC	CASSLAIYGYTF
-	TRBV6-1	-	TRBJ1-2	TGTGCCAGCAGTTTCCTTCTCTATGGCTACACCTTC	CASSFLLYGYTF
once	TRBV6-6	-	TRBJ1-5	TGTGCCAGCAGGGGGGTCGGGGGCCCTAGCAATCAGCCCCAGCATTTT	CASRGVGGPSNQPQHF
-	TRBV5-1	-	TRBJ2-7	TGCGCCAGCAGCTTGGGGGCGTCCCCCCCCTACGAGCAGTACTTC	CASSLGASPPYEQYF
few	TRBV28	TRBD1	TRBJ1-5	TGTGCCAGCAGAGAATTCGACAGGGGGATCCACCAGCCCCAGCATTTT	CASREFDRGIHQPQHF
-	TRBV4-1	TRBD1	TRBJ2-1	TGCGCCAGCAGCCAACTGAGAGGGATTACCGGGACAGGGATGGGCAATGAGCAGTTCTTC	CASSQLRGITGTGMGNEQFF
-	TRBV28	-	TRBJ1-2	TGTGCCAGCAGTTTCGTCGGGGGAGGACACTATGGCTACACCTTC	CASSFVGGGHYGYTF
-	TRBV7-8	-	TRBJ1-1	TGTGCCAGCAGCGAATATGGAAGCATGAACACTGAAGCTTTCTTT	CASSEYGSMNTEAFF
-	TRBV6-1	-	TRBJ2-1	TGTGCCAGCAGCCGGGCCCGGATAAACTATGAGCAGTTCTTC	CASSRARINYEQFF
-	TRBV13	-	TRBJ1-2	TGTGCCAGCAGCTTAGGCCGGAGCGCGCTCAACTATGGCTACACCTTC	CASSLGRSALNYGYTF
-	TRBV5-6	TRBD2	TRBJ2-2	TGTGCCAGCAGCTTGGAACTAGCGGGGGAAACCGGGGAGCTGTTTTTT	CASSLELAGETGELFF
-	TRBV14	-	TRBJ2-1	TGTGCCAGCAGCCGGCGGGCCCAGGATGAGCAGTTCTTC	CASSRRAQDEQFF
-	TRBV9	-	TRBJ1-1	TGTGCCAGCAGCGTTGTGGGGGCGGGCTTGAACACTGAAGCTTTCTTT	CASSVVGAGLNTEAFF
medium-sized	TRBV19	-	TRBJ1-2	TGTGCCAGTTGGGACGGAGGGTTCTATGGCTACACCTTC	CASWDGGFYGYTF
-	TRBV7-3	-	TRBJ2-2	TGTGCCAGCAGCTTACACAGAACCGGGGAGCTGTTTTTT	CASSLHRTGELFF
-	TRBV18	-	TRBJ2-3	TGTGCCAGCTCGGATCCTAGCACAGATACGCAGTATTTT	CASSDPSTDTQYF
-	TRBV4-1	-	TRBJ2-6	TGCGCCAGCAGCCAAGATCAGGCGGGACTTGGGGCCAACGTCCTGACTTTC	CASSQDQAGLGANVLTF
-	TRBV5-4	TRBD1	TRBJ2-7	TGTGCCAGCAGCCTCGCCGGGACAGGGCTCTACGAGCAGTACTTC	CASSLAGTGLYEQYF
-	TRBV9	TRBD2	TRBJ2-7	TGTGCCAGCAGCGTAGAGGCGGGGGGGTCCTACGAGCAGTACTTC	CASSVEAGGSYEQYF
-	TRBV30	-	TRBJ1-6	TGTGCCTGGAAACTTGACAGCGAGTATAATTCACCCCTCCACTTT	CAWKLDSEYNSPLHF
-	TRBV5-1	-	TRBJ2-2	TGCGCCAGCAGCACGACAGGAGCGAACACCGGGGAGCTGTTTTTT	CASSTTGANTGELFF